This is a list of T cell receptor beta chains from one sample in a study of blood T cell repertoires in COVID-19. Data came from immunoSEQ multiplex PCR; TCRdb stores just in-frame clones and leaves some out. The sample has around 97,000 clones; about 88% are singletons. Sequenced: peripheral blood. The receptors here all came from a human donor in a cohort sampled during active COVID-19. Each CDR3 is given with its conserved first and last residue. Fields, in order: J gene, V gene, clone size, D gene, CDR3 DNA, CDR3 protein. The D gene is left open where the match is weak. Where a row states a size, it is once, few, many or the class of an expanded clone; other rows omit it.

TRBJ1-2 | TRBV2 | . | . | TGTGCCAGCAGTGTGAGGCCAAGCCAGTACACCTTC | CASSVRPSQYTF
TRBJ2-3 | TRBV11-3 | . | TRBD1 | TGTGCCAGCAGCTCGCGGACAGGGGAAACAGATACGCAGTATTTT | CASSSRTGETDTQYF
TRBJ2-3 | TRBV5-1 | . | . | TGCGCCAGCAGCTTGGACGTATGGGGCGAGACAGATACGCAGTATTTT | CASSLDVWGETDTQYF
TRBJ2-1 | TRBV11-3 | . | TRBD2 | TGTGCCAGCAGCTCATTCTCCGAAACCGGGACTAGCGGTACCTACAATGAGCAGTTCTTC | CASSSFSETGTSGTYNEQFF
TRBJ2-3 | TRBV6-4 | . | . | TGTGCCAGAGCCGGGACATACACAGATACGCAGTATTTT | CARAGTYTDTQYF
TRBJ2-7 | TRBV7-6 | few | TRBD2 | TGTGCCAGCGGGGAGGGCCCTCTCGACGAGCAGTACTTC | CASGEGPLDEQYF
TRBJ1-5 | TRBV19 | . | . | TGTGCCGCAGGTCAGGGGAATCAGCCCCAGCATTTT | CAAGQGNQPQHF
TRBJ2-2 | TRBV30 | once | . | TGTGCCTGGAGTAGGCGGGGTTCCGGGGAGCTGTTTTTT | CAWSRRGSGELFF
TRBJ2-6 | TRBV4-2 | . | . | TGTGCCAGCAGCCAAGAAGGCGGGACTGGGGCCAACGTCCTGACTTTC | CASSQEGGTGANVLTF
TRBJ2-1 | TRBV14 | . | . | TGTGCCAGCAGCCAAGATTGGGCAGGTGGTCGGAATGAGCAGTTCTTC | CASSQDWAGGRNEQFF
TRBJ2-1 | TRBV18 | . | TRBD2 | TGTGCCAGCTCAGTCGGGACTAGCGGGCCCTACAATGAGCAGTTCTTC | CASSVGTSGPYNEQFF
TRBJ2-7 | TRBV19 | . | TRBD2 | TGTGCCAGTAGTCCCCAAATGGCTAGCGGCTACGAGCAGTACTTC | CASSPQMASGYEQYF
TRBJ1-3 | TRBV11-2 | . | . | TGTGCCAGCAGCCGGACACCGAGCTCTGGAAACACCATATATTTT | CASSRTPSSGNTIYF
TRBJ2-7 | TRBV13 | . | . | TGTGCCAGCAGCTTTATACGGGACGAGCAGTACTTC | CASSFIRDEQYF
TRBJ1-6 | TRBV14 | . | . | TGTGCCAGCAGCCTGCAGGGTCCTGGTAATTCACCCCTCCACTTT | CASSLQGPGNSPLHF
TRBJ1-1 | TRBV4-1 | . | . | TGCGCCAGCAGCCAAGATAGTCACAGTCACCCAGGGCCTGAAGCTTTCTTT | CASSQDSHSHPGPEAFF